This T cell receptor beta chain emerged from a study of CD8 T cells in Susac syndrome. Sequencing of TCR beta was performed on blood CD8+ T cells and on blood CD4+ T cells. Trimming removed 5 bases from V and 6 bases from J; junction bases left unmatched: 12. The CDR3 covers 15 residues. Germline CDR1 SGHAT, CDR2 FQNNGV. Comment on this clonotype: No antigen is known for it.

Study observations and caveats: The authors acknowledged that their TCR sequencing and HLA analysis involved a relatively small number of individuals.

Random hexamers were used to reverse transcribe the RNA input (about 0.5 to 1 ug). Multiplex immunoSEQ PCR targeted 54 Vbeta and 13 Jbeta TCR beta segments. TCRdb re-called the immunoSEQ multiplex PCR reads through MiXCR, storing one row per CDR3 protein. The sample shows fewer than 350,000 distinct CDR3 sequences, about 89% of them seen only once. The sequence derives from a human donor with multiple sclerosis. The specimen sequenced was CD8+ T cells from PBMCs. V gene TRBV11-2 combines with J gene TRBJ1-1; 7 nucleotides match TRBD1. CDR3: CASSHPTGPAAEAFF. In DNA, the CDR3 is TGTGCCAGCAGCCACCCGACAGGGCCCGCGGCTGAAGCTTTCTTT.